This TCR beta chain was documented in a study of CD8 T cells in ankylosing spondylitis. Study-wide findings and caveats: Ankylosing spondylitis blood appeared to carry a characteristic TCR beta motif of eight or nine highly homologous variants. Researchers reportedly found disease-linked clones significantly enriched in matched ankylosing spondylitis synovial fluid. Previously reported in reactive arthritis synovial fluid and blood were some of the motif variants.

This clonotype was counted many times. Its antigen is currently unknown. The CDR3 has 11 residues. Trimming left V 3 bases short and J 6 bases short, with 5 bases between. Per the germline V gene, CDR1 is SGDLS and CDR2 is YYNGEE. 5'-RACE, quantitative and with molecular barcodes, yielded the TCR beta libraries. TCRdb re-derived calls from the 5' RACE reads in MiXCR, one entry per CDR3 protein. Of under 850,000 distinct CDR3 sequences detected, 15% to 20% appear once; the ten largest clones hold about a fifth. This clonotype originated in a male donor with ankylosing spondylitis. Sequenced: blood, either unsorted or a sorted T cell fraction (not recorded which). The chain employs TRBV9 and TRBJ2-3; D is undetermined. In DNA, the CDR3 is TGTGCCAGCAGCGGCAGGGATACGCAGTATTTT. Its protein product is CASSGRDTQYF.